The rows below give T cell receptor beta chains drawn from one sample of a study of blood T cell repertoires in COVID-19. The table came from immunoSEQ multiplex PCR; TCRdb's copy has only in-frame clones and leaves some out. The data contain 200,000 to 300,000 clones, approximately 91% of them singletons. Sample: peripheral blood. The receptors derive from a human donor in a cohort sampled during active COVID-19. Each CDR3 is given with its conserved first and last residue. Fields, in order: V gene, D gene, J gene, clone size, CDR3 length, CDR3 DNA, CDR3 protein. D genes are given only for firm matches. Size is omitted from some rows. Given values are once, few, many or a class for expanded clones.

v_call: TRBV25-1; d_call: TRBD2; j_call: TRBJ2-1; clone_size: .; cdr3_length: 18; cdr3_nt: TGTGCCAGCAGTGAATTCCCTCCAAGTCGGGTAGCGGGAGGGTTAAAGTTCTTC; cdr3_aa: CASSEFPPSRVAGGLKFF
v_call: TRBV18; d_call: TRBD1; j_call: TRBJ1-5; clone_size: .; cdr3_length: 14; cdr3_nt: TGTGCCAGCTCCCGAGGGGGCGACAATCAGCCCCAGCATTTT; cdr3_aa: CASSRGGDNQPQHF
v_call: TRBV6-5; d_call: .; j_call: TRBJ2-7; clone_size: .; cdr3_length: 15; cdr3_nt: TGTGCCAGCAGTTTTCAGGGTGCCCCCTCCTACGAGCAGTACTTC; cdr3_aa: CASSFQGAPSYEQYF
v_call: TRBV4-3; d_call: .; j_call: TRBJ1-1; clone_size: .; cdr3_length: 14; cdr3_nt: TGCGCCAGCAGCCAAGAGGCCGAGAACACTGAAGCTTTCTTT; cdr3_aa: CASSQEAENTEAFF
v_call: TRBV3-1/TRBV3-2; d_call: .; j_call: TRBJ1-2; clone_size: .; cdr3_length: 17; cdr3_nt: TGTGCCAGCATCAATCCAGTCCCCGACAGGAACTCTTATGGCTACACCTTC; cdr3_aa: CASINPVPDRNSYGYTF
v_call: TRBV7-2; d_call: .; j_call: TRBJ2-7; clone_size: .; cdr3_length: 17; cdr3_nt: TGTGCCAGCAGCTTAGGAGTGAATCGCTTGGTCCCCTACGAGCAGTACTTC; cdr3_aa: CASSLGVNRLVPYEQYF
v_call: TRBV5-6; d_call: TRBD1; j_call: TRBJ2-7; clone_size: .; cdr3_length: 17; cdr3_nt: TGTGCCATCTCTCTCGACCCGGGACAGCAAGGGGCCTACGAGCAGTACTTC; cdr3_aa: CAISLDPGQQGAYEQYF
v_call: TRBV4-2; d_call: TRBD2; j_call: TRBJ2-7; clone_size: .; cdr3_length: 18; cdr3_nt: TGTGCCAGCAGCAGAAACGGGCTAGCGGGAGGGGAATCCTACGAGCAGTACTTC; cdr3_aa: CASSRNGLAGGESYEQYF
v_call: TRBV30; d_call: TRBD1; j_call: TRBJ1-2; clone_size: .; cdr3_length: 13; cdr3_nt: TGTGCCTGGAGTCCAGCTAGGGGGCTCAGGGGCGCCTTC; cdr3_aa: CAWSPARGLRGAF
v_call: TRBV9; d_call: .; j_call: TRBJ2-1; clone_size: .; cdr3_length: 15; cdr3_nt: TGTGCCAGCAGCGTAGCTTTGGCAGGAGGGGATGAGCAGTTCTTC; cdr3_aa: CASSVALAGGDEQFF
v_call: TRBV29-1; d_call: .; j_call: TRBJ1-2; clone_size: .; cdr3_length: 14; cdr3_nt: TGCAGCGCAGGGACTCCGTCTCCTAACTATGGCTACACCTTC; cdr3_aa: CSAGTPSPNYGYTF
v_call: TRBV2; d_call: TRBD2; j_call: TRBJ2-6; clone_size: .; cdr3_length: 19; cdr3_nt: TGTGCCAGCAGCCGGACTAGCGGGGGCCGGAACTCTGGGGCCAACGTCCTGACTTTC; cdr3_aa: CASSRTSGGRNSGANVLTF
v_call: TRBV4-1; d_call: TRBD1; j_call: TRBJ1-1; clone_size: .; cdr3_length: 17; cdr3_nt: TGCGCCAGCAGCCAAGAGCTCCCGGGACAGAGAAACACTGAAGCTTTCTTT; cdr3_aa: CASSQELPGQRNTEAFF
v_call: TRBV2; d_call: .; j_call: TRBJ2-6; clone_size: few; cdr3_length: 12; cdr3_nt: TGTGCCAGTTCGTCTGGGGCCAACGTCCTGACTTTC; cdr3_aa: CASSSGANVLTF
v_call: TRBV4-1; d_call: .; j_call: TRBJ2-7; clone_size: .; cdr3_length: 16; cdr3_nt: TGCGCCAGCAGCCAAGATAACGGCAGGGGAGACTACGAGCAGTACTTC; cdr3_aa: CASSQDNGRGDYEQYF
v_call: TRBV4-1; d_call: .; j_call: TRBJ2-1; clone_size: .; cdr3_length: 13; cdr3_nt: TGCGCCAGCAGCCAAGACAGGATACATGAGCAGTTCTTC; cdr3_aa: CASSQDRIHEQFF
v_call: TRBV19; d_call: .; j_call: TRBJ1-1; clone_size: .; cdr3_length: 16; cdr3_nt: TGTGCCAGTAGTATAGTGGGGGCTATCGGGGACACTGAAGCTTTCTTT; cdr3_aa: CASSIVGAIGDTEAFF
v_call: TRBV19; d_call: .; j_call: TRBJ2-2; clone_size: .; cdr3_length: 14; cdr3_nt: TGTGCCAGTAAGAGGCTAGCAGACACCGGGGAGCTGTTTTTT; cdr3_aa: CASKRLADTGELFF
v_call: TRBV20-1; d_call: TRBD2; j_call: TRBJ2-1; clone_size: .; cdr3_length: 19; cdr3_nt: TGCAGTGCTAGTCACTTCGACCTTAGCGGGGAGAGCTCCTACAATGAGCAGTTCTTC; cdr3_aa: CSASHFDLSGESSYNEQFF
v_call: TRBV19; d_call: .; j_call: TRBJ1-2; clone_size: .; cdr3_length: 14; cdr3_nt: TGTGCCAGTAGTATAGATCGGGCAAGCGGAGGCTACACCTTC; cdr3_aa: CASSIDRASGGYTF
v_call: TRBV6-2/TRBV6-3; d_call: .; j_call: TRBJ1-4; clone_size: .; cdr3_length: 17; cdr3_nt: TGTGCCAGCAGTTACTCGAAGACGGGGGTGAATAATGAAAAACTGTTTTTT; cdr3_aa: CASSYSKTGVNNEKLFF
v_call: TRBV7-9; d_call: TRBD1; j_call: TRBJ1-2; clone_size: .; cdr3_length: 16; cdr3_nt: TGTGCCAGCAGCAGAAAACTCAGGACAGGGCACCATGGCTACACCTTC; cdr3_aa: CASSRKLRTGHHGYTF
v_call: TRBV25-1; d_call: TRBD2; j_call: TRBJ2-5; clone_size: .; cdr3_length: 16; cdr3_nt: TGTGCCCGCAGGGGGGGTCTAGCGGGGGACCAAGAGACCCAGTACTTC; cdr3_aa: CARRGGLAGDQETQYF
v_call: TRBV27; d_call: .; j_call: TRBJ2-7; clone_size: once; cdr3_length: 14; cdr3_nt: TGTGCCAGCAACCCCGGGAACCTCCCTCTCGAGCAGTACTTC; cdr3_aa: CASNPGNLPLEQYF
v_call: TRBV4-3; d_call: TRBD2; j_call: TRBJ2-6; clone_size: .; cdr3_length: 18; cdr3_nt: TGCGCCAGCAGCCAACTAGCGGGGGGCCCCTCTGGGGCCAACGTCCTGACTTTC; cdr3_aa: CASSQLAGGPSGANVLTF
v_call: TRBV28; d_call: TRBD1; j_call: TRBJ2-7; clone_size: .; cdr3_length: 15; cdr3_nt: TGTGCCAGCAGTCCAGTGGGGGGACAGGGTTACGAGCAGTACTTC; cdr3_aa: CASSPVGGQGYEQYF
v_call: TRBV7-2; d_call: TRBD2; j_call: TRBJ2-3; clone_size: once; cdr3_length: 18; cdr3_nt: TGTGCCAGCAGCTTAGATCCGGGGCTAGCGGGGGGTTCAGATACGCAGTATTTT; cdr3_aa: CASSLDPGLAGGSDTQYF
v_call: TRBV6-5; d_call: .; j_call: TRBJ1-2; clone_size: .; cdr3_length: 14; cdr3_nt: TGTGCCAACAAAATCGCCCGGGGGAACTATGGCTACACCTTC; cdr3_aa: CANKIARGNYGYTF
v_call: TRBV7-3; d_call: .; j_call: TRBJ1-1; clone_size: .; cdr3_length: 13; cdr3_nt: TGTGCCAGCAGTTCTATTCAGAACACTGAAGCTTTCTTT; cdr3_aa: CASSSIQNTEAFF
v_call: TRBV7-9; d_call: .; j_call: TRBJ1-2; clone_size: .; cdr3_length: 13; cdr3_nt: TGTGCCAGCTGCGACACTGAGAACTATGGCTACACCTTC; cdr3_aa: CASCDTENYGYTF
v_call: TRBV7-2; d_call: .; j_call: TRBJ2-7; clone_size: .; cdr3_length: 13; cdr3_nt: TGTGCCAGCAGCTTCGAAACAGGGTTCGAGCAGTACTTC; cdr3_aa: CASSFETGFEQYF
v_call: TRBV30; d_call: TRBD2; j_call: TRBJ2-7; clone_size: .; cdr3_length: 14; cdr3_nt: TGTGCCTGGAGTAGTGGGGGAGGGCCCCACGAGCAGTACTTC; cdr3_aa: CAWSSGGGPHEQYF
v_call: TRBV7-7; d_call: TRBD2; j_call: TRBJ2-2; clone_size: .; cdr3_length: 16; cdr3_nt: TGTGCTAGCAGCTTAGCCGGGGGAGGGTCCACCGGGGAGCTGTTTTTT; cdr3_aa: CASSLAGGGSTGELFF
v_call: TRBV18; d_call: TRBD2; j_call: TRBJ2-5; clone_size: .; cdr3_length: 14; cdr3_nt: TGTGCCAGCTCACAGGGCGGGAGGAAAGAGACCCAGTACTTC; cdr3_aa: CASSQGGRKETQYF
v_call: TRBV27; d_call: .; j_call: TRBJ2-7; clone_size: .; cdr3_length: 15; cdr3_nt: TGTGCCAGCAGTGATTTGGACGGGAGCTCCTACGAGCAGTACTTC; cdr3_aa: CASSDLDGSSYEQYF
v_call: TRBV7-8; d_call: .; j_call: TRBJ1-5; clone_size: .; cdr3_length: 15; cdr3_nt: TGTGCCAGCAGCTTAGGGAGGGGGGGGGATCAGCCCCAGCATTTT; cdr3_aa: CASSLGRGGDQPQHF
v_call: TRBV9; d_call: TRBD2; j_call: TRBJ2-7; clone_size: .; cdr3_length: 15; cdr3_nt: TGTGCCAGCAGCGTTAGCGGGAGGGAGGGCTACGAGCAGTACTTC; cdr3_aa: CASSVSGREGYEQYF
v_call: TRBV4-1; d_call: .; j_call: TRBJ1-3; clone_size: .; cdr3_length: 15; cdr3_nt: TGCGCCAGCAGCCAAGGGCCGCGGGGTGGAAACACCATATATTTT; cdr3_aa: CASSQGPRGGNTIYF
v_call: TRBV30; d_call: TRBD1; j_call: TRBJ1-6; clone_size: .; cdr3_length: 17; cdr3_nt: TGTGCCTGGGGACAAGGTAACAGGGGGACTGGGAATTCACCCCTCCACTTT; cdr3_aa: CAWGQGNRGTGNSPLHF
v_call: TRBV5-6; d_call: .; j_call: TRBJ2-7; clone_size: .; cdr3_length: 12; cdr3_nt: TGTGCCAGCAGCTTGACAGCGGCCGAGCAGTACTTC; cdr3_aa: CASSLTAAEQYF
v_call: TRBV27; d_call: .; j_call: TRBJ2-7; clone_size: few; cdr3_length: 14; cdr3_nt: TGTGCCAGCCGGCGAGGGGGAATTTCCTACGAGCAGTACTTC; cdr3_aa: CASRRGGISYEQYF
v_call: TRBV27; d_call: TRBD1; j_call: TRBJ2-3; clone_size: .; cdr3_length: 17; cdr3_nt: TGTGCCAGCAGTCTTCTCTGGGACAGGCGCATCACAGATACGCAGTATTTT; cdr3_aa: CASSLLWDRRITDTQYF
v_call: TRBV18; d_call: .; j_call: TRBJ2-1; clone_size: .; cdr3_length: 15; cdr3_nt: TGTGCCAGCTCACCACTAGCCGATGCGTACAATGAGCAGTTCTTC; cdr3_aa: CASSPLADAYNEQFF
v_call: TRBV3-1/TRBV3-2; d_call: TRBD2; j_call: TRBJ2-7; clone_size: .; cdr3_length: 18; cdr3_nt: TGTGCCAGCAGCCAAGATACCCAGGGCGGGAGTACGGTCTACGAGCAGTACTTC; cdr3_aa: CASSQDTQGGSTVYEQYF
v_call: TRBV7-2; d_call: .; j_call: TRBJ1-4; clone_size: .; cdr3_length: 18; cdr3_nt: TGTGCCAGCAGCTTAGGTACGGGGGGCCTCACTTTAAGAGAAAAACTGTTTTTT; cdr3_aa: CASSLGTGGLTLREKLFF
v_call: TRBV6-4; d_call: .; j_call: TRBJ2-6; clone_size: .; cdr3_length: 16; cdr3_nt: TGTGCCAGCAGTGACTCGAGAGCGTCTGGGGCCAACGTCCTGACTTTC; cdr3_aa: CASSDSRASGANVLTF
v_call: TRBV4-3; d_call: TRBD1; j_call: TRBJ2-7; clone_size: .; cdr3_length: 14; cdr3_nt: TGCGCCAGCGGGTTATGGACAGGGTCCTACGAGCAGTACTTC; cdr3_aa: CASGLWTGSYEQYF
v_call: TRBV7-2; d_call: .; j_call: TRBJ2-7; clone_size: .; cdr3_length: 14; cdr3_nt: TGTGCCAGCAGCTTAATAGTTGGAGGCTACGAGCAGTACTTC; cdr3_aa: CASSLIVGGYEQYF
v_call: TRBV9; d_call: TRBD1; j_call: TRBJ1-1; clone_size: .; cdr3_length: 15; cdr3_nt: TGTGCCAGCAGCCCTAGACAGGGGGTGGGCACTGAAGCTTTCTTT; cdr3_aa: CASSPRQGVGTEAFF
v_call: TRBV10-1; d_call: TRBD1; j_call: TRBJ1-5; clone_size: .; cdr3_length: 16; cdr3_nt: TGCGCCAGCAGTGAGTCTCCGGACAGGAGGTATCAGCCCCAGCATTTT; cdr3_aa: CASSESPDRRYQPQHF
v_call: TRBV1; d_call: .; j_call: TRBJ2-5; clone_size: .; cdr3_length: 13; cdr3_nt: TGCACCAGCAGCCTTGGTGAGCTGGAGACCCAGTACTTC; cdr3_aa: CTSSLGELETQYF
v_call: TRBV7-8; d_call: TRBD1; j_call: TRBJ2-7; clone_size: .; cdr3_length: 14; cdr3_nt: TGTGCCAGCAGCAAAGGGGGCAGTATGAACGAGCAGTACTTC; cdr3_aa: CASSKGGSMNEQYF
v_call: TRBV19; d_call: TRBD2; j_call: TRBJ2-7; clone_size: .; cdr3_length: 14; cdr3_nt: TGTGCCAGTAGTTCCCACGGGAGGGCCTACGAGCAGTACTTC; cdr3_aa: CASSSHGRAYEQYF
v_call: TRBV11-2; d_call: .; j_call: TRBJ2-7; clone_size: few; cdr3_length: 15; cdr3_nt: TGTGCCAGCAGACAAGTTAGGGGGACCGTCTACGAGCAGTACTTC; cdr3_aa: CASRQVRGTVYEQYF
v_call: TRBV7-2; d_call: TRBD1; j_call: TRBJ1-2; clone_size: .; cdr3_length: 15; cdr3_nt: TGTGCCACCCGGAGGGCAGGGGGTATAGGTGTTGGCTACACCTTC; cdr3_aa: CATRRAGGIGVGYTF
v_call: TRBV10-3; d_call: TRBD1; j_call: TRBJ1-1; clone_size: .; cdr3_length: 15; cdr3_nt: TGTGCCATCAGCGGGACAGGTAACATGAACACTGAAGCTTTCTTT; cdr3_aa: CAISGTGNMNTEAFF
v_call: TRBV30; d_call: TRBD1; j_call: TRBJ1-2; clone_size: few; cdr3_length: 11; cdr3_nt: TGTGCCTGGACAGGGGGCGGAGGCTACACCTTC; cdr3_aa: CAWTGGGGYTF
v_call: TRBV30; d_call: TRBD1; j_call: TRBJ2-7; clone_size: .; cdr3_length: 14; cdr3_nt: TGTGCCTGGAGTGTACTTATCGGGGACAGCGAGCAGTACTTC; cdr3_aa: CAWSVLIGDSEQYF
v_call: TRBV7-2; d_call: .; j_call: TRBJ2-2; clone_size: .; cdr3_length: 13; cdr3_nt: TGTGCCAGCAGCCTGGGAGGCTCCGGGGAGCTGTTTTTT; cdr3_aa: CASSLGGSGELFF
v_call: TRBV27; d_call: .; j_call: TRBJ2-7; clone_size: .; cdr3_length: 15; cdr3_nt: TGTGCCAGCACTTCTACAGGGTCCCCCTCCTACGAGCAGTACTTC; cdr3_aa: CASTSTGSPSYEQYF